The clone carrying this T cell receptor (beta chain) was found many times. These data belong to a study of molecular identifiers for immune sequencing clone quantification. Study-wide context: Five aliquots were made in replicates from the RNA of about 19,000 or 110,000 naive CD8 cells, and four were sequenced.

Sorting captured naive CD8 T cells as CD8+CD4-CCR7+CD45RA+. With listed TCR primers and previously described methods, bulk TCR libraries were prepared. TCRdb re-called the PCR reads with MiXCR, one entry per CDR3 protein. The sample shows some 70,000 distinct CDR3 sequences, around 18% of them seen only once. Sample: naive CD8+ T cells from blood, with Jurkat cell RNA spiked in. The subset denotes: FACS-sorted CD8+CD4-CCR7+CD45RA+ naive T cells. The sequence came from a human donor in good health. Some libraries in this study had Jurkat cell RNA spiked in.

In nucleotides, the CDR3 is TGCAGTGCAAACCCGGGACAGGCACAAGAGACCCAGTACTTC. As protein: CSANPGQAQETQYF. The rearrangement joins TRBV20-1 to TRBJ2-5; 8 bases line up with TRBD1. The ends lost 6 bases at V and 2 bases at J; junction bases unmatched: 8. The CDR3 runs 14 residues. Germline V lookup: CDR1 DFQATT, CDR2 SNEGSKA (reference sequence).